The sequence of this TCR beta chain was determined in a study of shared clonotypes between healthy human individuals. For this clone: Its cognate antigen is unknown.

The split of CD4+ cells yielded CD45RA+ naive and CD45RA-negative memory subsets. The method was immunoSEQ multiplex PCR; TCRdb's version includes in-frame clones alone and lacks a portion of them. In the table there are millions of clones, more than 90% of which are singletons. The CDR3 runs to 15 residues. Germline V gene sequence: CDR1 GTSNPN, CDR2 SVGIG (reference sequence). V lost 3 bases and J lost 2, with 14 bases in between. Study findings and constraints: The generation probabilities recorded for non-shared clonotypes fell below those of clonotypes shared by all four donors.

The source material was naive CD4+ T cells sorted from blood. Subset meaning: CD45RA+ positively selected. The chain employs TRBV30 and TRBJ1-5; D unclear. This TCR came from a man younger than 35 in good health. As DNA, the CDR3 is TGTGCCTGGAGCCCCCGCGAGAGCGGCAATCAGCCCCAGCATTTT. This gives the protein CAWSPRESGNQPQHF.